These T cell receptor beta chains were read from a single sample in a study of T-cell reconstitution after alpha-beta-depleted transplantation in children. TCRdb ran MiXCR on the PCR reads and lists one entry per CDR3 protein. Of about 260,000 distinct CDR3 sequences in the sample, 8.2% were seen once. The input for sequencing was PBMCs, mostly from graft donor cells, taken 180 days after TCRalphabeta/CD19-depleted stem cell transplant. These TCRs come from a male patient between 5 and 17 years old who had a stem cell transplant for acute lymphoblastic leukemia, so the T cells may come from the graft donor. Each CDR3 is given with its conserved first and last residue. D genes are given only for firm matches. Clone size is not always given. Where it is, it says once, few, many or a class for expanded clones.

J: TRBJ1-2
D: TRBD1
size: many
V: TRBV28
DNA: TGTGCCAGCAGTTTATCGACAGGGCGGTTTAGCTATGGCTACACCTTC
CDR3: CASSLSTGRFSYGYTF

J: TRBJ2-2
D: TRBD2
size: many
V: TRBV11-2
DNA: TGTGCCAGCAGCCCCGCCCCCCGGACTAGCGGAGACACCGGGGAGCTGTTTTTT
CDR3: CASSPAPRTSGDTGELFF

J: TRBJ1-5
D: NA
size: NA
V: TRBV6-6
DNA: TGTGCCAGCAGCGCCCCCGTCATACCCCAGCATTTT
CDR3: CASSAPVIPQHF

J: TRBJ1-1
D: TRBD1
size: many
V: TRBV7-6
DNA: TGTGCCAGCAGCTCCTACAGGGGGGACACTGAAGCTTTCTTT
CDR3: CASSSYRGDTEAFF

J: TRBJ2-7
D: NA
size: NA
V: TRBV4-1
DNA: TGCGCCAGCAGCCAAGATTTAAGGTTTGGGTACGAGCAGTACTTC
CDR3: CASSQDLRFGYEQYF

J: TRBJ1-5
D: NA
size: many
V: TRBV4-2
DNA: TGTGCCAGCAGCCAAGAGGGACCCAGCAATCAGCCCCAGCATTTT
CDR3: CASSQEGPSNQPQHF

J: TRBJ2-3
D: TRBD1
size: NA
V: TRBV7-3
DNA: TGTGCCAGCAGCTTACATGAGGGGGCTGTAGATACGCAGTATTTT
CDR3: CASSLHEGAVDTQYF

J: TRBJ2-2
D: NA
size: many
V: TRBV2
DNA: TGTGCCAGCAGTGAGCAGAACACCGGGGAGCTGTTTTTT
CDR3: CASSEQNTGELFF

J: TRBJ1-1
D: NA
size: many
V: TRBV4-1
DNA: TGCGCCAGCAGTCTAAATCTTGGCGGTACTGAAGCTTTCTTT
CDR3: CASSLNLGGTEAFF

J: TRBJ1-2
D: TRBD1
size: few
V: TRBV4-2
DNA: TGTGCCAGCAGCCAAATAGGGACAGGGGATTATGGCTACACCTTC
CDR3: CASSQIGTGDYGYTF

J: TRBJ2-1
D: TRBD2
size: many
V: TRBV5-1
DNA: TGCGCCAGCAGCTTAATAGCGGGCCCCAACAATGAGCAGTTCTTC
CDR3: CASSLIAGPNNEQFF

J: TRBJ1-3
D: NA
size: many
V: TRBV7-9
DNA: TGTGCCAGCAGCTCGGACAGAGCCTCTGGAAACACCATATATTTT
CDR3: CASSSDRASGNTIYF

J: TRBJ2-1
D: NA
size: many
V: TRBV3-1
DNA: TGTGCCAGCAGCCCACATTTAGGGGGGCCAAACAATGAGCAGTTCTTC
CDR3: CASSPHLGGPNNEQFF

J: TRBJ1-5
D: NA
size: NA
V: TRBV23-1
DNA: TGCGCCAGCAGTCCCTTTAGCAAGCCCCAGCATTTT
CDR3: CASSPFSKPQHF

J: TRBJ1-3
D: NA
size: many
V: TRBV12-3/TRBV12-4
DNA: TGTGCCAGCAGTTCAGACCGGGGAAACACCATATATTTT
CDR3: CASSSDRGNTIYF

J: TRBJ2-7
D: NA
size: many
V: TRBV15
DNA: TGTGCCACCAGCAGAGCCGGACGGCCCTACGAGCAGTACTTC
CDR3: CATSRAGRPYEQYF

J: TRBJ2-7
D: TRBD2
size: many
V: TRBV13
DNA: TGTGCCAGCAGCGCTGGACTAGCGGTTACCTACGAGCAGTACTTC
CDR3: CASSAGLAVTYEQYF

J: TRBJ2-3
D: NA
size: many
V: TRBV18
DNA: TGTGCCAGCTCACCCGGCACAGATACGCAGTATTTT
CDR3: CASSPGTDTQYF

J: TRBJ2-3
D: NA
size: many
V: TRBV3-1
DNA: TGTGCCAGCAGCCAATATGACAGGCCGACCACAGATACGCAGTATTTT
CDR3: CASSQYDRPTTDTQYF

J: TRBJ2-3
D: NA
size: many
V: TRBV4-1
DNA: TGCGCCAGCAGCCAAGAAGCCCCGGGCCCAGATACGCAGTATTTT
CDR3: CASSQEAPGPDTQYF

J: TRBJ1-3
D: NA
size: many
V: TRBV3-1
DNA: TGTGCCAGCAGCCAATCACGGAGCACCATATATTTT
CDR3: CASSQSRSTIYF

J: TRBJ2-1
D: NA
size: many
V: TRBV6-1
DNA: TGTGCCAGCCGGACACCCAACAATGAGCAGTTCTTC
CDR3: CASRTPNNEQFF

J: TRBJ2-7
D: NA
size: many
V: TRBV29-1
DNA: TGCAGCGTTGAAGATGGGGACGCACCAGCCTACGAGCAGTACTTC
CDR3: CSVEDGDAPAYEQYF

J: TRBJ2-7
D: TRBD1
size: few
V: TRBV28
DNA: TGTGCCAGCAGTTTAGGACAGGGTATTTCCTACGAGCAGTACTTC
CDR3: CASSLGQGISYEQYF

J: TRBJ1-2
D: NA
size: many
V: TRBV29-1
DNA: TGCAGCATCAGACAGGCTGGTGGCTACACCTTC
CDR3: CSIRQAGGYTF

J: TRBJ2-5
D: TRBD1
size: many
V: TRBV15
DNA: TGTGCCACCAGCAGGGAACAGGGGGAAGAGACCCAGTACTTC
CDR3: CATSREQGEETQYF

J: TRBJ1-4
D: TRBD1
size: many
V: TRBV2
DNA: TGTGCCAGCAGAGAAACCGGGACAGAAAATGAAAAACTGTTTTTT
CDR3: CASRETGTENEKLFF

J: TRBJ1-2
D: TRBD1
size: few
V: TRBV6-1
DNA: TGTGCCAGCAGACCCTCCGGTGGGACAGAAGATGGCTACACCTTC
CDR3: CASRPSGGTEDGYTF

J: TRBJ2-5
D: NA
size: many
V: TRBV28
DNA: TGTGCCAGCAGTTTACAGACGGAGACCCAGTACTTC
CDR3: CASSLQTETQYF

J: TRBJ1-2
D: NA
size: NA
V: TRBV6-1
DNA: TGTGCCAGCACGAACCATTGGAGGTACACCTTC
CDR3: CASTNHWRYTF

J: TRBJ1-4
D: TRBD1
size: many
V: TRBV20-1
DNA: TGCAGTGCTAGTGTAGGCAGGGGGCACGAAAAACTGTTTTTT
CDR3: CSASVGRGHEKLFF

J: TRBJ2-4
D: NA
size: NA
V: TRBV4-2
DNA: TGTGCCATGAGCCCCGGGCTCACCAAAAACATTCAGTACTTC
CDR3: CAMSPGLTKNIQYF

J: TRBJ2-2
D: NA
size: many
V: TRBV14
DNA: TGTGCCAGCAGCCAAGTACTCACCGGGGAGCTGTTTTTT
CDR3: CASSQVLTGELFF

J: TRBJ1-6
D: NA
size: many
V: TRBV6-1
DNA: TGTGCCAGCGGCAGGGCCTCCTATAATTCACCCCTCCACTTT
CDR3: CASGRASYNSPLHF

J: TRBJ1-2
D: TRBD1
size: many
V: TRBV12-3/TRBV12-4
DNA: TGTGCCAGCAGTTTCTACCGGGACAGAGACTATGGCTACACCTTC
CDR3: CASSFYRDRDYGYTF

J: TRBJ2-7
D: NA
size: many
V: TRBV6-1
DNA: TGTGCCAGCAGACCAACGCCGGGACAAGCTTACTACGAGCAGTACTTC
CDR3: CASRPTPGQAYYEQYF

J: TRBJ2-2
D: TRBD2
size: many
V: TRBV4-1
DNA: TGCGCCAGCAGCTCCCATCGGGCTAGCGGGAGGAGGGACACCGGGGAGCTGTTTTTT
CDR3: CASSSHRASGRRDTGELFF

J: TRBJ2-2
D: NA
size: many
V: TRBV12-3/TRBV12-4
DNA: TGTGCCAGCAGTTTAGACGGACGGCGCACCGGGGAGCTGTTTTTT
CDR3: CASSLDGRRTGELFF

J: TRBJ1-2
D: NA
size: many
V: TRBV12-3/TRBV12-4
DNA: TGTGCCAGCAGTTTGCACGACTATGGCTACACCTTC
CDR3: CASSLHDYGYTF

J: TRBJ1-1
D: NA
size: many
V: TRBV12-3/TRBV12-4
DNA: TGTACCTTCAGTTTCGTCCGGGACAAGTTACCCCTCCTGAACACTGAAGCTTTCTTT
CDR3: CTFSFVRDKLPLLNTEAFF

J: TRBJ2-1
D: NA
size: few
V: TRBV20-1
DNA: TGCAGTGCTAGAGACGGTAGGGGGGGACTCTCCTACAATGAGCAGTTCTTC
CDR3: CSARDGRGGLSYNEQFF

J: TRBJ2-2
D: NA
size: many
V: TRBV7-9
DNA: TGTGCCAGCAGCTTGGCGGCACGGCTGAACACCGGGGAGCTGTTTTTT
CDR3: CASSLAARLNTGELFF

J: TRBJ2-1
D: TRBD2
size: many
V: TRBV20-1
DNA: TGCAGTGCTATTTACGGACTAGCGGGTTATGAGCAGTTCTTC
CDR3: CSAIYGLAGYEQFF

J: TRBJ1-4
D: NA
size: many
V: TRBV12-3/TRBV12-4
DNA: TGTGCCAGCAGGCCGGTACAGGGATATGCAACTAATGAAAAACTGTTTTTT
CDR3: CASRPVQGYATNEKLFF

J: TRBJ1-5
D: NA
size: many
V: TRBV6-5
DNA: TGTGCCAGCAGTCCCGGGGGGGTGCGACAGCCCCAGCATTTT
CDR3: CASSPGGVRQPQHF

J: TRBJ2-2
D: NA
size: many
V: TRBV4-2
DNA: TGTGCCAGCAGCCAGACCGGGAGTAACACCGGGGAGCTGTTTTTT
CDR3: CASSQTGSNTGELFF

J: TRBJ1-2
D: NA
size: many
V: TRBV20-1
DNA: TGCAGTGCTCATCTGGACAGCCGCCGTGGCTACACCTTC
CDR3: CSAHLDSRRGYTF

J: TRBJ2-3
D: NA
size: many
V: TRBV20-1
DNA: TGCAGTGCTCACGCGGGTATCACAGATACGCAGTATTTT
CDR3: CSAHAGITDTQYF

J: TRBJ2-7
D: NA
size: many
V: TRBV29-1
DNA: TGCAGCGTTGAAGGGGAAAGCTCCTACGAGCAGTACTTC
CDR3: CSVEGESSYEQYF

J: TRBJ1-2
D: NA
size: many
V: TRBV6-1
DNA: TGTGCCAGCAGTGAGGGAATATGGAGCGGCTACACCTTC
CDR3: CASSEGIWSGYTF

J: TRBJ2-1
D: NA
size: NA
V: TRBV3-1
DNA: TGTGCCAGCAGCCAAGCCCCGGGACATAATGAGCAGTTCTTC
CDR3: CASSQAPGHNEQFF